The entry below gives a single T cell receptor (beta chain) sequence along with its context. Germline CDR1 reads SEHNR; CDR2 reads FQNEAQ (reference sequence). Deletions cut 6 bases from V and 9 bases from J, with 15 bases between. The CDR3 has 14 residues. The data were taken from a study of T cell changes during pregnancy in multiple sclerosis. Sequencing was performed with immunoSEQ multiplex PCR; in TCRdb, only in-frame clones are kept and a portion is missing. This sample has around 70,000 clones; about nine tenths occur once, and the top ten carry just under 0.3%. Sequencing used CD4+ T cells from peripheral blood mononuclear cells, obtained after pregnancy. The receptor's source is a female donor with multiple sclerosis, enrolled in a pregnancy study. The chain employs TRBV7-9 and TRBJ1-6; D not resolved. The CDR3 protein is CASSGGANSSPLHF. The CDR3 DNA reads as TGTGCCAGCAGTGGAGGAGCGAACAGTTCACCCCTCCACTTT. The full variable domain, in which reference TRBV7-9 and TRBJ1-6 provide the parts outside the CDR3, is DTGVSQNPRHKITKRGQNVTFRCDPISEHNRLYWYRQTLGQGPEFLTYFQNEAQLEKSRLLSDRFSAERPKGSFSTLEIQRTEQGDSAMYLCASSGGANSSPLHFGNGTRLTVT.